A single T cell receptor (beta chain) is shown here with its context. CDR1 and CDR2 from the germline V gene are SGHNT and YYREEE (reference sequence). This CDR3 contains 13 residues. The V gene end was trimmed by 7 bases and the J gene end by 3 bases; junction bases not matched to a gene: 3. This sample was taken from a study of blood T cell repertoires in COVID-19. Profiled with immunoSEQ multiplex PCR; TCRdb holds only in-frame clones, not every one. Of 200,000 to 300,000 clones detected, about nine tenths appear once; the ten largest clones hold over 2.5%. The receptor was derived from a young woman who had recovered from COVID-19. The chain is built from TRBV5-4 and TRBJ2-3, with 9 bases aligning to TRBD2. Sequenced input: PBMCs or T cells enriched from blood (not recorded which). The CDR3 loop is CASLLAGTDTQYF. The CDR3 DNA reads as TGTGCCAGCCTACTAGCGGGTACAGATACGCAGTATTTT.